This TCR beta chain was sequenced for a study of CD8 T cells in ankylosing spondylitis. V was shortened by 3 bases and J by 0 bases, with 11 bases between the two germline ends. This CDR3 has 15 residues. The germline V gene encodes CDR1 SGHRS and CDR2 YFSETQ. TCRdb redid the calling of the 5' RACE reads with MiXCR, one entry per CDR3 protein. The sample lists about 220,000 distinct CDR3 sequences, roughly 25% seen once, with 6.6% in the top ten. The chain couples TRBV5-1 to TRBJ2-3, with a tentative D call TRBD2 (5 bases). The origin of this receptor is a male donor with ankylosing spondylitis or in good health (not recorded which). Sequencing was done on a sample of blood, either unsorted or a sorted T cell fraction (not recorded which). CDR3 loop: CASSWTSGSTDTQYF. The CDR3 DNA follows: TGCGCCAGCAGCTGGACCTCGGGAAGCACAGATACGCAGTATTTT.